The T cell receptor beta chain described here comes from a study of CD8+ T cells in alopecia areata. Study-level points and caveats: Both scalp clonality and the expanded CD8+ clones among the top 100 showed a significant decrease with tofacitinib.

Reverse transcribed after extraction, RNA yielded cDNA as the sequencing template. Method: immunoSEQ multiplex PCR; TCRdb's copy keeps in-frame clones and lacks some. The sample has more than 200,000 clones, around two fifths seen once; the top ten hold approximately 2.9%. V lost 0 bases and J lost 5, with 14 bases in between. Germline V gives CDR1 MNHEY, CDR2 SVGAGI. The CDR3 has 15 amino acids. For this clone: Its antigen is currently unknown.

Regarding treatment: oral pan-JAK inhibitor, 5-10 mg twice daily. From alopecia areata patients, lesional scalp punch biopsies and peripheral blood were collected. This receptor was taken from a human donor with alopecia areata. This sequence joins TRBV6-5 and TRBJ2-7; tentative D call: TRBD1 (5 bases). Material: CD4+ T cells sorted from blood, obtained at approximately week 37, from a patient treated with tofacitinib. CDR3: CASSYSYRSNHEQYF. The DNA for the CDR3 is TGTGCCAGCAGTTACTCGTACAGGTCCAACCACGAGCAGTACTTC.